Below are 27 T cell receptor beta chains sequenced from a single sample in a study of blood T cell repertoires in COVID-19 (dated by TCRdb to 2018 to 2020). The library was made by the immunoSEQ multiplex PCR assay. TCRdb retrieved this table from immuneACCESS and kept in-frame rearrangements only. Not all clones are present; in checked studies, unresolved V genes account for under half, and no reason is known for the remainder. This sample gives 84,000 or so clones in total; approximately 80% of them show up just once. 12% of the sample is in the top ten clones. Material: peripheral blood. The receptors come from a woman aged 70-85 years with active or convalescent COVID-19.

The chain has TRBV7-9 and TRBJ2-5, with D unclear. CDR1 is SEHNR and CDR2 is FQNEAQ in the germline V gene (reference sequence). V lost 5 bases and J lost 7, with 20 bases in between. CDR3 length: 15 residues. CDR3 sequence: CASSPAATMSGTQYF. CDR3 bases: TGTGCCAGCAGCCCCGCTGCAACAATGTCGGGGACCCAGTACTTC. The entire variable domain, with the rest obtained from reference TRBV7-9 and TRBJ2-5, is as follows: DTGVSQNPRHKITKRGQNVTFRCDPISEHNRLYWYRQTLGQGPEFLTYFQNEAQLEKSRLLSDRFSAERPKGSFSTLEIQRTEQGDSAMYLCASSPAATMSGTQYFGPGTRLLVL.

This rearrangement joins TRBV3-1 (or the pseudogene TRBV3-2) to TRBJ2-1; possible D gene TRBD1, 5 bases. V lost 2 bases and J lost 1, with 12 bases in between. Germline V gene data show CDR1 as LGHDT and CDR2 as YNNKEL (reference sequence). There are 16 residues in the CDR3. The CDR3 nucleotides are TGTGCCAGCAGCCAATTTGGGGCTGGATCCTACAATGAGCAGTTCTTC. Translated, it gives CASSQFGAGSYNEQFF.

The V call is TRBV10-3, the J call TRBJ2-1, with TRBD1 matching 11 bases. The CDR3 has 14 amino acids. Germline assignment: CDR1 ENHRY and CDR2 SYGVKD. With V trimmed by 6 bases and J by 7 bases, 5 bases remained unmatched. CDR3 sequence reads: CAIRGDRGSNEQFF. The DNA for the CDR3 is TGTGCCATCAGGGGGGACAGGGGGTCGAATGAGCAGTTCTTC.

The V call is TRBV7-2, the J call TRBJ1-2; D is ambiguous. Germline CDR1 is SGHTA and CDR2 is FQGNSA. V lost 0 bases, J lost 1 base, and 9 bases lay in between. The CDR3 runs 15 residues. CDR3 loop: CASSLAFRNNYGYTF. The CDR3 nucleotides are TGTGCCAGCAGCTTAGCTTTCAGGAATAACTATGGCTACACCTTC.

The V call is TRBV7-2, the J call TRBJ2-3; no firm D call. V was shortened by 5 bases and J by 0 bases, with 9 bases between the two germline ends. This CDR3 is 14 amino acids long. Germline assignment: CDR1 SGHTA and CDR2 FQGNSA. CDR3 residues: CASSPVFSTDTQYF. The CDR3 coding sequence is TGTGCCAGCAGCCCCGTGTTTAGCACAGATACGCAGTATTTT.

The chain has TRBV7-2 and TRBJ1-1; D is possibly TRBD1 (6 bases). Trimming took off 4 bases at V and 4 bases at J, with 19 bases between the two ends. This CDR3 has 16 amino acids. Germline V gene lookup returns CDR1 SGHTA and CDR2 FQGNSA. This chain's CDR3 is CASSSLGGDRSTEAFF. In DNA, the CDR3 is TGTGCCAGCAGCTCACTAGGGGGTGATAGGAGCACTGAAGCTTTCTTT.

The chain carries TRBV4-2 and TRBJ2-1, with 7 bases identical to TRBD2. This CDR3 comprises 15 residues. From germline, CDR1 is LGHNA and CDR2 YNFKEQ. V gave up 4 bases and J gave up 5 bases; unmatched junction bases: 8. CDR3 in DNA: TGTGCCAGCAGCCCTGGGGGGGGAGGGAACAATGAGCAGTTCTTC. As protein: CASSPGGGGNNEQFF.

The CDR3 DNA reads as TGTGCCAGCAGCCAAACCCGACAGGGGGCCCAGTACTTC. It yields the protein CASSQTRQGAQYF. The J gene is TRBJ2-5, the V gene TRBV3-1 (or the pseudogene TRBV3-2); 9 nucleotides align to TRBD1. Looked up from germline, CDR1 is LGHDT and CDR2 is YNNKEL (reference sequence). J was trimmed by 9 bases and V by 2 bases; bases with no gene match: 4. The CDR3 is made up of 13 amino acids.

This chain joins TRBV18 and TRBJ1-3, with unresolved D. This CDR3 is built from 15 residues. Germline values: CDR1 KGHSH, CDR2 LQKENI. Trimming shortened V by 8 bases and J by 0 bases, and 14 bases separated the two germline ends. The CDR3 loop is CASLPDLRSGNTIYF. The CDR3 DNA is TGTGCCAGCCTCCCGGACTTGCGCTCTGGAAACACCATATATTTT.

This clone was found once. The CDR3 bases are TGTGCCAGCAGCCTGACAGGGGATGGCTACACCTTC. Protein: CASSLTGDGYTF. V is TRBV3-1 (or the pseudogene TRBV3-2) and J is TRBJ1-2; 8 positions agree with TRBD1. The V gene's germline CDR1 is LGHDT and CDR2 YNNKEL (reference sequence). This CDR3 spans 12 amino acids. V dropped 4 bases and J dropped 6; count of bases not matched to a gene: 1.

The rearrangement joins TRBV27 to TRBJ2-2; maybe TRBD2 (6 bases). V gave up 0 bases and J gave up 4 bases, with 12 bases separating them. Germline V CDR1 and CDR2: MNHEY, SMNVEV (reference sequence). This CDR3 is built from 16 residues. CDR3 nucleotides: TGTGCCAGCAGTTTATCGGGCCAGGGAGGCACCGGGGAGCTGTTTTTT. Its protein product is CASSLSGQGGTGELFF.

This chain connects TRBV7-2 to TRBJ2-7; D gene unclear. CDR1 SGHTA and CDR2 FQGNSA come from the germline V gene. CDR3 size: 15 residues. V gave up 1 base and J gave up 3 bases, with 13 bases separating them. This chain's CDR3 is CASSLDQWSSYEQYF. The DNA for the CDR3 is TGTGCCAGCAGCTTAGATCAGTGGAGTAGCTACGAGCAGTACTTC.

The chain is built from TRBV3-1 (or the pseudogene TRBV3-2) and TRBJ1-1; the D gene is possibly TRBD1 (6 bases). Germline lookup yields CDR1 LGHDT and CDR2 YNNKEL (reference sequence). V was trimmed by 4 bases and J by 5 bases, leaving 14 bases between them. The CDR3 sequence is 14 residues long. CDR3 loop: CASSLTGSRTEAFF. The CDR3 DNA is TGTGCCAGCAGCCTTACAGGGAGTCGGACTGAAGCTTTCTTT.

This clone is a singleton in its sample. CDR3 protein: CASGSKEGANTEAFF. CDR3 bases: TGTGCTAGTGGTTCAAAGGAGGGGGCGAACACTGAAGCTTTCTTT. This chain joins TRBV12-5 and TRBJ1-1, with 7 bases aligning to TRBD1. The CDR3 is 15 amino acids. CDR1 and CDR2 from the germline V gene are LGHNT and FRNRAP. V shed 4 bases, J shed 1 base, and the junction held 6 bases outside the gene matches.

As DNA, the CDR3 is TGTGCCAGCAGTCTTGCAGGGGAGAACACTGAAGCTTTCTTT. Protein sequence: CASSLAGENTEAFF. V gene TRBV6-5 combines with J gene TRBJ1-1; D may be TRBD1 (6 bases). V lost 5 bases and J 1 base, leaving 11 bases between the germline ends. Germline CDR1 MNHEY, CDR2 SVGAGI. The CDR3 extends over 14 amino acids.

The chain carries TRBV6-1 and TRBJ2-5; 12 nucleotides agree with TRBD1. Germline V gene sequence: CDR1 MNHNS, CDR2 SASEGT. The CDR3 has 17 amino acids. V lost 2 bases, J lost 4 bases, and 8 bases stayed unmatched. The CDR3 DNA reads as TGTGCCAGCAGTGAACCCGGGACAGGGGGCAATGGAGAGACCCAGTACTTC. Translating it yields CASSEPGTGGNGETQYF.

This chain uses TRBV18 with TRBJ2-2; possible D gene TRBD1, 5 bases. The germline gives CDR1 KGHSH, CDR2 LQKENI. The CDR3 consists of 17 residues. The ends were cut back, 0 bases at V and 1 base at J, with 12 bases in the middle. The CDR3 region is CASSPPRGQGNTGELFF. For the CDR3, the DNA is TGTGCCAGCTCACCACCGAGAGGTCAGGGGAACACCGGGGAGCTGTTTTTT.

The chain is built from TRBV27 and TRBJ2-1; D is unresolved. V dropped 3 bases and J dropped 8 bases, with 14 bases sitting between them. Germline V gives CDR1 MNHEY, CDR2 SMNVEV (reference sequence). This CDR3 is 14 amino acids long. The CDR3 DNA is TGTGCCAGCAGTTTCTTCGACCCCCGGGATGAGCAGTTCTTC. It translates to CASSFFDPRDEQFF.

The genes are TRBV11-2 and TRBJ2-7; 7 nucleotides agree with TRBD1. In germline, CDR1 is SGHAT, CDR2 FQNNGV. V lost 5 bases, J lost 2 bases, and 6 bases stayed unmatched. The CDR3 contains 14 residues. The CDR3: CASSTSGTAYEQYF. The CDR3, as DNA: TGTGCCAGCAGCACCTCCGGGACAGCCTACGAGCAGTACTTC.

A note on this clone: Other DNA variants within this sample encode the same CDR3. This chain connects TRBV6-5 to TRBJ1-1, with D uncertain. The CDR3 has 11 residues. The V end lost 5 bases, the J end lost 5 bases, and 6 bases lay between the germline ends. Germline loops: CDR1 MNHEY, CDR2 SVGAGI. CDR3 loop: CASSTETEAFF. The DNA for the CDR3 is TGTGCCAGCAGTACAGAGACTGAAGCTTTCTTT.

Written as DNA, the CDR3 is TGTGCCAGCACCACCGGGACTAGCGGAAATTACAATGAGCAGTTCTTC. Translation gives CASTTGTSGNYNEQFF. J is TRBJ2-1 and V is TRBV28; TRBD2 matches at 11 bases. V lost 7 bases, J lost 4 bases, and 9 bases stayed unmatched. The CDR3 is 16 residues long. Germline V gene data show CDR1 as MDHEN and CDR2 as SYDVKM. The variable domain in full, with the rest retrieved from reference TRBV28 and TRBJ2-1, is DVKVTQSSRYLVKRTGEKVFLECVQDMDHENMFWYRQDPGLGLRLIYFSYDVKMKEKGDIPEGYSVSREKKERFSLILESASTNQTSMYLCASTTGTSGNYNEQFFGPGTRLTVL.

On this clone itself: Germline and junction disagree at one end, which may indicate a read error. The CDR3 protein is CASSEAPGQGSSLEGYTF. The CDR3 DNA reads TGTGCCAGCAGCGAAGCCCCGGGACAGGGTAGTTCTCTTGAAGGCTACACCTTC. The chain recombines TRBV2 with TRBJ1-2, with 9 bases lining up with TRBD1. The CDR3 is 18 residues long. Germline V gives CDR1 SNHLY, CDR2 FYNNEI.

The V and J genes are TRBV18 and TRBJ1-6, with TRBD1 identical over 8 bases. J was trimmed by 10 bases and V by 1 base; bases with no gene match: 6. CDR1 KGHSH and CDR2 LQKENI come from the germline V gene. This CDR3 comprises 15 residues. The CDR3 nucleotides are TGTGCCAGCTCACCACAGGACAGGGAGGGCTCACCCCTCCACTTT. It codes for CASSPQDREGSPLHF.

The chain joins TRBV28 to TRBJ2-3; 9 bases fit TRBD1. Germline lookup yields CDR1 MDHEN and CDR2 SYDVKM. The junction had 17 bases not matched to a gene; V was cut back by 7 bases and J by 6 bases. The CDR3 extends over 17 amino acids. The CDR3 DNA reads as TGTGCCAGCATTAACCTGGGGTCGGGGACAGGGTACGATACGCAGTATTTT. This gives the protein CASINLGSGTGYDTQYF.

The J gene is TRBJ2-3, the V gene TRBV6-6, with TRBD2 identical over 9 bases. Trimming removed 5 bases from V and 5 bases from J; junction bases left unmatched: 2. CDR1 is MNHNY, CDR2 SVGAGI, per germline (reference sequence). This CDR3 has 13 residues. CDR3 nucleotides: TGTGCCAGCAGTCTAGCGGGGATAGATACGCAGTATTTT. Translation: CASSLAGIDTQYF.

The rearrangement links TRBV11-3 to TRBJ1-5, with 8 bases lining up with TRBD1. Germline assignment: CDR1 SGHNT and CDR2 YENEEA. The CDR3 consists of 15 residues. The J segment lost 0 bases and the V segment lost 8 bases, leaving 6 bases of the junction unmatched. This chain's CDR3 is CASHRGTYSNQPQHF. The CDR3 bases are TGTGCCAGCCACAGGGGGACCTATAGCAATCAGCCCCAGCATTTT.

V gene TRBV5-1 combines with J gene TRBJ1-1; D is unresolved. Trimming shortened V by 4 bases and J by 5 bases, and 15 bases separated the two germline ends. Germline V gene sequence: CDR1 SGHRS, CDR2 YFSETQ. The CDR3 has 14 amino acids. CDR3 DNA sequence: TGCGCCAGCAGCGCCGGGAGCTTTTCGACTGAAGCTTTCTTT. Amino acids: CASSAGSFSTEAFF. Variable domain in full (rest from reference TRBV5-1 and TRBJ1-1): KAGVTQTPRYLIKTRGQQVTLSCSPISGHRSVSWYQQTPGQGLQFLFEYFSETQRNKGNFPGRFSGRQFSNSRSEMNVSTLELGDSALYLCASSAGSFSTEAFFGQGTRLTVV.